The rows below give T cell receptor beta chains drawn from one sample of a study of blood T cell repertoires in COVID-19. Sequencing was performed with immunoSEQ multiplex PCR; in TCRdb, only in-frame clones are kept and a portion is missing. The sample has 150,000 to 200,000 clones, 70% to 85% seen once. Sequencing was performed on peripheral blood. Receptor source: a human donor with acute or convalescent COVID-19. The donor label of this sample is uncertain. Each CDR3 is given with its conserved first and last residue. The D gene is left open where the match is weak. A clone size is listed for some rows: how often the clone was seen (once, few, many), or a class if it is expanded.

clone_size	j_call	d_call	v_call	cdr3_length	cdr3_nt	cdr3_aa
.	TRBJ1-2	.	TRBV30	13	TGTGCCTGGAGTGCAGATTTTAACTATGGCTACACCTTC	CAWSADFNYGYTF
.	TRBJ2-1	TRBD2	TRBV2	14	TGTGCCAGCAGACTAGCGGGAGGCTTTAATGAGCAGTTCTTC	CASRLAGGFNEQFF
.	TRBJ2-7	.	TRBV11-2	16	TGTGCCAGCAGCTTAGATCGTGGAGGCCGACGCTACGAGCAGTACTTC	CASSLDRGGRRYEQYF
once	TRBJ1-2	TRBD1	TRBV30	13	TGTGCCTGGAGTGCGGACAGGGGAGTAGGCTACACCTTC	CAWSADRGVGYTF
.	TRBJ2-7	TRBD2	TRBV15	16	TGTGCCACCAGCAGAGAGCCCCTAGCGGCTCCCTACGAGCAGTACTTC	CATSREPLAAPYEQYF
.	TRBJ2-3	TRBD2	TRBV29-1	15	TGCAGCGTTGAAGGCACTAGCGGGGGCACAGATACGCAGTATTTT	CSVEGTSGGTDTQYF
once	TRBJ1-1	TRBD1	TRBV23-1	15	TGCGCCAGCAGTCAACCGACAGGGGGGAACACTGAAGCTTTCTTT	CASSQPTGGNTEAFF
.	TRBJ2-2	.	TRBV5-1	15	TGCGCCAGCAGCTACGACCCGACAGGTACCGGGGAGCTGTTTTTT	CASSYDPTGTGELFF
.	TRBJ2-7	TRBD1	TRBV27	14	TGTGCCAGCAGATTCGGGGACAGGGGACGGGAGCAGTACTTC	CASRFGDRGREQYF
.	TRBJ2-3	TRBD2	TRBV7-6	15	TGTGCCAGCAGCTCACTAGCGGCTTTCACAGATACGCAGTATTTT	CASSSLAAFTDTQYF
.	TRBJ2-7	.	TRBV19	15	TGTGCCAGTAGTACCGCTTCCGCGGGGTCCTACGAGCAGTACTTC	CASSTASAGSYEQYF
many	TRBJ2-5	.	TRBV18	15	TGTGCCAGCTCACCACCAGTCGAGGGTGGGGAGACCCAGTACTTC	CASSPPVEGGETQYF
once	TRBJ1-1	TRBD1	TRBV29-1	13	TGCAGCGTTGGTCGGACAGGGGGCACTGAAGCTTTCTTT	CSVGRTGGTEAFF
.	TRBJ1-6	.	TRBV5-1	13	TGCGCCAGCAGCGCCGGAGATAATTCACCCCTCCACTTT	CASSAGDNSPLHF
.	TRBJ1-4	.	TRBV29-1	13	TGCAGCGTTGATTCCGGGACTAATGAAAAACTGTTTTTT	CSVDSGTNEKLFF
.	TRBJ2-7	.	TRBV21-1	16	TGTGCCAGCAGCAAAGGTTACCGGGACACCCTCTACGAGCAGTACTTC	CASSKGYRDTLYEQYF
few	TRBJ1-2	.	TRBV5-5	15	TGTGCCAGCAGCTTGGCCAGGACAGCTAACTATGGCTACACCTTC	CASSLARTANYGYTF
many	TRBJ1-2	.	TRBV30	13	TGTGCCTCGGCAGGATATATCCACTATGGCTACACCTTC	CASAGYIHYGYTF
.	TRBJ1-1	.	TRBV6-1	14	TGTGCCAGCAGTGAAGTAGGAGTGAACACTGAAGCTTTCTTT	CASSEVGVNTEAFF
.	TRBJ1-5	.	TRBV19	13	TGTGCCAGTAGTTTAAGGGAGCATCAGCCCCAGCATTTT	CASSLREHQPQHF
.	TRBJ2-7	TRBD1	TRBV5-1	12	TGCGCCAGTGGGACAGGAGACTACGAGCAGTACTTC	CASGTGDYEQYF
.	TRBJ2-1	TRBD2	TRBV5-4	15	TGTGCCAGCAGCCCTAGAAGCGGGAGATTTGTTGAGCAGTTCTTC	CASSPRSGRFVEQFF
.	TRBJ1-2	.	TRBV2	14	TGTGCCAGCGCTTTGGACTTCATCGGCTATGGCTACACCTTC	CASALDFIGYGYTF
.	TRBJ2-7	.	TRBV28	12	TGTGCCAGCAGTCCCTCCCCTTACGAGCAGTACTTC	CASSPSPYEQYF
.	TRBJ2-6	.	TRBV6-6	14	TGTGCCAGCAGTTCGGGCTCTGGGGCCAACGTCCTGACTTTC	CASSSGSGANVLTF
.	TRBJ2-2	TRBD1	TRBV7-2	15	TGTGCCAGCAGCCCGGACAGGTCGAACACCGGGGAGCTGTTTTTT	CASSPDRSNTGELFF
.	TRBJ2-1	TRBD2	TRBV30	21	TGTGCCTGGAGCCCAAAACATCTAGGACTAGCTGAAAGGCTCAAAAGGAATGAGCAGTTCTTC	CAWSPKHLGLAERLKRNEQFF
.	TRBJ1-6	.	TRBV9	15	TGTGCCAGCAGCGTAGCAGGGTTCTATAATTCACCCCTCCACTTT	CASSVAGFYNSPLHF
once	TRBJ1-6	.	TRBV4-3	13	TGCGCCAGCAGCCAAGAATATGCGGCACCCCTCCACTTT	CASSQEYAAPLHF
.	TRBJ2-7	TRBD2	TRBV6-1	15	TGTGCCAGCAGTGCAGCGGGAGACCTCTCCTACGAGCAGTACTTC	CASSAAGDLSYEQYF
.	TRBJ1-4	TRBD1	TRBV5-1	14	TGCGCCAGCAGCCCGGGACAGAACAATGAAAAACTGTTTTTT	CASSPGQNNEKLFF
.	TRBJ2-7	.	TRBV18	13	TGTGCCAGCTCAGCCGGGACTTGGGACGAGCAGTACTTC	CASSAGTWDEQYF
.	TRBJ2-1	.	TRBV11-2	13	TGTGCCAGCAGCTTCCCAAACCCACTGGTACAGTTCTTC	CASSFPNPLVQFF
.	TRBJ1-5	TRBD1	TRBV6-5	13	TGTGCCAGCATCGTAGGGGGCGCCGGGCCCCAGCATTTT	CASIVGGAGPQHF
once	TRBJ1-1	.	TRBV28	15	TGTGCCAGCAGTTTACCGCTCGGGGGTCAGGGTGAAGCTTTCTTT	CASSLPLGGQGEAFF
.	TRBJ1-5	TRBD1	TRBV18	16	TGTGCCAGCTCACAAGACCCGGGACAGGGCAATCAGCCCCAGCATTTT	CASSQDPGQGNQPQHF
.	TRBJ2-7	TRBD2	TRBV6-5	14	TGTGCCAGCAGCCGGTATAGCGGGGCCTACGAGCAGTACTTC	CASSRYSGAYEQYF